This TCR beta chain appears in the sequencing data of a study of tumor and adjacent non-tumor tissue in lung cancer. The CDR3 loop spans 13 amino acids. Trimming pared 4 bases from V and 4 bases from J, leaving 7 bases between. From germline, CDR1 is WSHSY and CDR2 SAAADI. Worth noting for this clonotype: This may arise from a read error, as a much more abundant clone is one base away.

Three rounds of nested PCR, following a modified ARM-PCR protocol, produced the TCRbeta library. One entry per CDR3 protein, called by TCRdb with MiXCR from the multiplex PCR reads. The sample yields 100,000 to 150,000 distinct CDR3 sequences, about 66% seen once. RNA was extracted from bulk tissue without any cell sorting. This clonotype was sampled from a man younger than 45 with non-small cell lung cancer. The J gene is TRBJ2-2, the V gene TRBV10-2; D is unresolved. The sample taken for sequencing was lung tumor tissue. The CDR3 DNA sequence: TGCGCCAGCAGTGTCAGGAGCACCGGGGAGCTGTTTTTT. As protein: CASSVRSTGELFF.